This T cell receptor (beta chain) was sequenced in a study of T cells expressing NK-cell markers. Study-level information: Beta-chain profiling covered CD3+CD56+NKG2C+, CD3+CD56+NKG2C- and CD3+CD56-NKG2C+ sorted subsets. HCMV serostatus: seven of eight sequenced donors positive, one negative.

The CDR3 is made up of 14 amino acids. With UMIs, 5'RACE template switching was used to make TCR beta cDNA. TCRdb re-called the 5' RACE reads and gives one entry per CDR3 protein, without DNA. The table for this sample gives hundreds of thousands of distinct CDR3 sequences. Sequencing was carried out using blood T cells: a sorted CD56 or NKG2C T cell subset, CD4+ or CD8+ T cells, or bulk PBMC T cells (not recorded which). The sequence came from a woman between 18 and 70 years old in good health. This chain uses TRBV12-3 or TRBV12-4 with TRBJ1-4. CDR3 amino acids: CASSKWPLGEKLFF.